This TCR beta chain was sequenced during a study of beta chain features in type 1 diabetes. About the study: Across every sample, about 110 million sorted cells were examined in total. Study outcomes and limitations: There was a moderate but significant shortening of TCRB CDR3s in all four CD4+ subsets of Type 1 diabetes patients.

In germline, CDR1 is GTSNPN, CDR2 SVGIG (reference sequence). This CDR3 has 13 amino acids. Trimming took 4 bases from V and 3 from J, leaving 13 bases between them. This clone was recorded a few times. What it binds is not known. cDNA synthesis used the whole RNA isolate, giving expressed TCRB sequences. Mean read depth for naive, central memory and regulatory T cell samples was approximately 3.57 million reads. Measured with immunoSEQ multiplex PCR; TCRdb has only the in-frame clones, and not every one. The sample includes about 700,000 clones, around an eighth of them seen just once. This TCR was recovered from a young man with type 1 diabetes. Sample: naive CD4+ T cells from blood. V gene TRBV30 combines with J gene TRBJ2-7; D call uncertain. The CDR3 nucleotides are TGTGCCTGGACATCACAAGGATACTACGAGCAGTACTTC. Protein: CAWTSQGYYEQYF.